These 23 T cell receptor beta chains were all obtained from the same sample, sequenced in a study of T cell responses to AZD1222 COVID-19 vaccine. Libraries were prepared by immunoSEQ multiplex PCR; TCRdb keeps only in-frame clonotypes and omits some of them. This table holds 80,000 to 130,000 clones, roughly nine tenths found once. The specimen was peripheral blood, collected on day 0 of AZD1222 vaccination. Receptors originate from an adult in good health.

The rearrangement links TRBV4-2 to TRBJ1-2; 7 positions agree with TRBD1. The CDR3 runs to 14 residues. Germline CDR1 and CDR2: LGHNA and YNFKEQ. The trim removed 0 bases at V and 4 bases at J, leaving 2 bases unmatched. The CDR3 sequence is CASSQDRDSYGYTF. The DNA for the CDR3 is TGTGCCAGCAGCCAAGATCGGGACAGCTATGGCTACACCTTC.

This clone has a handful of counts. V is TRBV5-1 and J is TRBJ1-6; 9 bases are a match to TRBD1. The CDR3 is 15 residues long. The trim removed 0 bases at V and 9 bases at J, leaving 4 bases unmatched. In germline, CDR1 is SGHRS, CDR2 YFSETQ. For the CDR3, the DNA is TGCGCCAGCAGCTTGGCCGGGACAGGGTTTTCACCCCTCCACTTT. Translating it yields CASSLAGTGFSPLHF.

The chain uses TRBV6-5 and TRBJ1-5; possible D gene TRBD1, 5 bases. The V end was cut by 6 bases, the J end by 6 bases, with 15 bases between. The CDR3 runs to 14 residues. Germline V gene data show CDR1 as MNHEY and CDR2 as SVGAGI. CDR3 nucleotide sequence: TGTGCCAGCAGGACTAGGGGTGAGGTTCAGCCCCAGCATTTT. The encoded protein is CASRTRGEVQPQHF.

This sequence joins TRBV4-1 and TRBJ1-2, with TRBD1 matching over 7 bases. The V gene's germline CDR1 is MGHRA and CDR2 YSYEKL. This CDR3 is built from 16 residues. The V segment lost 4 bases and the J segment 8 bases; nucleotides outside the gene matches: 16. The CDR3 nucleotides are TGCGCCAGCAGCCCACCCGGGACAGTTCTTCCCGGCGGCTACACCTTC. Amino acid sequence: CASSPPGTVLPGGYTF.

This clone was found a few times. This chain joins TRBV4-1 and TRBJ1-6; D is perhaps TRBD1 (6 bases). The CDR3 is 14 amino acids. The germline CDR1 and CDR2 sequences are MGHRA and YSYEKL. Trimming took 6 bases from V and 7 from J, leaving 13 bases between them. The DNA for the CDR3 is TGCGCCAGCAGATCACAGGGTCCCAATTCACCCCTCCACTTT. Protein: CASRSQGPNSPLHF.

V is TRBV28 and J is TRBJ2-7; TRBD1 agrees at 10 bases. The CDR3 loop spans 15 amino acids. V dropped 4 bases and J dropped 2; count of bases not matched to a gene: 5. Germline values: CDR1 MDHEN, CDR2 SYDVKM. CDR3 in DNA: TGTGCCAGCAGTTCGACAGGGGGCTTTACCTACGAGCAGTACTTC. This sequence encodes CASSSTGGFTYEQYF.

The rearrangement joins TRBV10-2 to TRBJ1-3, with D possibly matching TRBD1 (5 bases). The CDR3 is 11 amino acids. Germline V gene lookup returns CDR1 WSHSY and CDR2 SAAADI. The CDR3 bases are TGCTCCGTTTCAGGGGGAAACACCATATATTTT. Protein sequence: CSVSGGNTIYF.

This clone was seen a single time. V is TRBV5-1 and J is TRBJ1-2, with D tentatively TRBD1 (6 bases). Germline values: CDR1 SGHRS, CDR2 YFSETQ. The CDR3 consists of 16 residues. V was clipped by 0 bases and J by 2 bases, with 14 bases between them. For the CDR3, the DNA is TGCGCCAGCAGCTTGGAGGGCAGGGGAGGAAACTATGGCTACACCTTC. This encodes CASSLEGRGGNYGYTF.

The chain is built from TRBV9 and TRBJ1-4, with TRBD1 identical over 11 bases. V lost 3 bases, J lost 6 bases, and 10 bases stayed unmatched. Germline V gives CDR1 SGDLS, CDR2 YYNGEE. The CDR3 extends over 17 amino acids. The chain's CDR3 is CASSGTGTGGPYEKLFF. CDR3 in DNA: TGTGCCAGCAGCGGGACCGGGACAGGGGGGCCCTATGAAAAACTGTTTTTT. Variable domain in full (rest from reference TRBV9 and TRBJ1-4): DSGVTQTPKHLITATGQRVTLRCSPRSGDLSVYWYQQSLDQGLQFLIQYYNGEERAKGNILERFSAQQFPDLHSELNLSSLELGDSALYFCASSGTGTGGPYEKLFFGSGTQLSVL.

DNA for the CDR3: TGCGCCAGCTCCCCCCCGGCTAGCGGGAGGTTTAATGAGCAGTTCTTC. This gives the protein CASSPPASGRFNEQFF. J is TRBJ2-1 and V is TRBV5-1; TRBD2 matches at 11 bases. CDR3 size: 16 residues. Germline CDR1 is SGHRS and CDR2 is YFSETQ. The junction had 13 bases not matched to a gene; V was cut back by 7 bases and J by 7 bases.

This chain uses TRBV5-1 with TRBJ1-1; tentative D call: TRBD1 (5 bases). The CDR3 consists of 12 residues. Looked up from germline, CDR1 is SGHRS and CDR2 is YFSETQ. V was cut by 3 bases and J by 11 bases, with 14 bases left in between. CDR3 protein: CASSSGTFRAFF. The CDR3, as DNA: TGCGCCAGCAGCTCCGGGACCTTTAGGGCTTTCTTT.

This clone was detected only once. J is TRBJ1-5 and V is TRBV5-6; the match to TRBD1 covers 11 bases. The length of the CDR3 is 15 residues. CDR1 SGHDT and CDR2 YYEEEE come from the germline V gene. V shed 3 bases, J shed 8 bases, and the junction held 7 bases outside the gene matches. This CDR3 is CASSSDRGQLEPQHF. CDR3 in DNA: TGTGCCAGCAGCTCGGACAGGGGGCAACTGGAGCCCCAGCATTTT.

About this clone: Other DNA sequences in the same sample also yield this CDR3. In nucleotides, the CDR3 is TGTGCCAGCAGCCAAGAGGGGGGGACTGAAGCTTTCTTT. Amino acids: CASSQEGGTEAFF. This chain joins TRBV3-1 (or the pseudogene TRBV3-2) and TRBJ1-1; TRBD1 might be the D (5 bases). Germline V CDR1 and CDR2: LGHDT, YNNKEL (reference sequence). Trimming pared 0 bases from V and 5 bases from J, leaving 7 bases between. The CDR3 length is 13 residues.

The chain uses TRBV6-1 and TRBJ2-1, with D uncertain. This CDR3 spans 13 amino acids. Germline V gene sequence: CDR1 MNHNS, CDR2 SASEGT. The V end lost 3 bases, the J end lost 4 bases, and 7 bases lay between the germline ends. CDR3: CASSDLKYNEQFF. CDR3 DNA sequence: TGTGCCAGCAGTGACCTCAAGTACAATGAGCAGTTCTTC.

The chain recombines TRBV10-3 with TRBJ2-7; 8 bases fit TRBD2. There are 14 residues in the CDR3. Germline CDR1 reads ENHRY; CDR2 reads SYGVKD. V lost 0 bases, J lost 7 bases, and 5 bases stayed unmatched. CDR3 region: CAISESSGSREQYF. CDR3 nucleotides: TGTGCCATCAGTGAGTCGAGCGGGAGTCGGGAGCAGTACTTC.

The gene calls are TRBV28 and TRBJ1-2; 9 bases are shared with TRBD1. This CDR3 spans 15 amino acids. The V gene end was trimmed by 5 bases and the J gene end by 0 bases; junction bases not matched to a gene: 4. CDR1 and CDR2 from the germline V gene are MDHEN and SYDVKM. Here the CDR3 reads CASSITGGANYGYTF. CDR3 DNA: TGTGCCAGCAGTATTACAGGGGGCGCTAACTATGGCTACACCTTC.

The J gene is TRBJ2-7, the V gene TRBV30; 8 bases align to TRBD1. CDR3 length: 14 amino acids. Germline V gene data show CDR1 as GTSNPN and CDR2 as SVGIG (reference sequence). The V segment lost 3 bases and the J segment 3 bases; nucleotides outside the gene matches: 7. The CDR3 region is CAWRDTTGDYEQYF. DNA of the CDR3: TGTGCCTGGAGGGATACGACAGGGGACTACGAGCAGTACTTC. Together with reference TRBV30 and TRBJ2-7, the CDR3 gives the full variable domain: SQTIHQWPATLVQPVGSPLSLECTVEGTSNPNLYWYRQAAGRGLQLLFYSVGIGQISSEVPQNLSASRPQDRQFILSSKKLLLSDSGFYLCAWRDTTGDYEQYFGPGTRLTVT.

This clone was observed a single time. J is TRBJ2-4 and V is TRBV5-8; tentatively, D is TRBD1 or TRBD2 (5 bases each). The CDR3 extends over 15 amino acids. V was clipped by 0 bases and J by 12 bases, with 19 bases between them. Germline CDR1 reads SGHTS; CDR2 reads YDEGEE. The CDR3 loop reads CASSLEGTGARAQYF. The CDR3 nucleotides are TGTGCCAGCAGCTTGGAGGGAACCGGGGCCAGGGCTCAGTACTTC.

The CDR3 loop reads CASRTGAGNEQFF. The CDR3 DNA is TGCGCCAGCAGGACAGGGGCTGGAAATGAGCAGTTCTTC. The V gene is TRBV5-1, the J gene TRBJ2-1, with 8 bases fitting TRBD1. Germline trimming cut 5 bases from V and 7 bases from J; bases unmatched to any gene: 5. The CDR3 has 13 amino acids. The germline CDR1 and CDR2 sequences are SGHRS and YFSETQ.

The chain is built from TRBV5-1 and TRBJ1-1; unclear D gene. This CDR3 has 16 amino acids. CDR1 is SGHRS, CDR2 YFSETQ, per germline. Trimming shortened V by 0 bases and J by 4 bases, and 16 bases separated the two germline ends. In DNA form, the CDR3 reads TGCGCCAGCAGCTTGGCCCGGGGAATGGTGGGCACTGAAGCTTTCTTT. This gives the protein CASSLARGMVGTEAFF. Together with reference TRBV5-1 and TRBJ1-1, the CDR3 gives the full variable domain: KAGVTQTPRYLIKTRGQQVTLSCSPISGHRSVSWYQQTPGQGLQFLFEYFSETQRNKGNFPGRFSGRQFSNSRSEMNVSTLELGDSALYLCASSLARGMVGTEAFFGQGTRLTVV.

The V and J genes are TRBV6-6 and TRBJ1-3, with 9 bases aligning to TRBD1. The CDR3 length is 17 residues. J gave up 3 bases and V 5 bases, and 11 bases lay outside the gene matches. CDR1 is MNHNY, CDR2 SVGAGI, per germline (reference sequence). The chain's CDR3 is CASSPGTGTFFGNTIYF. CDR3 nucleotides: TGTGCCAGCAGTCCCGGGACAGGGACGTTCTTTGGAAACACCATATATTTT.

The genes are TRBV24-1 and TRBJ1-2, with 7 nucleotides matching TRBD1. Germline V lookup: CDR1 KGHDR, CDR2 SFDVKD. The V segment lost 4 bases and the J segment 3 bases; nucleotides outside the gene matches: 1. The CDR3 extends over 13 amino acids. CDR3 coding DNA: TGTGCCACCAGTGAGCAGGGGGACTATGGCTACACCTTC. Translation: CATSEQGDYGYTF.

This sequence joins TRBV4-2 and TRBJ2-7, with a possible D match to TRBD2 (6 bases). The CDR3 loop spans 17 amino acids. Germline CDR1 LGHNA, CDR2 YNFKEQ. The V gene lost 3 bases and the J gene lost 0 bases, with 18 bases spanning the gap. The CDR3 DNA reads TGTGCCAGCAGCCAGCTCTCCCGACGGGGGAGCTCCTACGAGCAGTACTTC. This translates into CASSQLSRRGSSYEQYF.